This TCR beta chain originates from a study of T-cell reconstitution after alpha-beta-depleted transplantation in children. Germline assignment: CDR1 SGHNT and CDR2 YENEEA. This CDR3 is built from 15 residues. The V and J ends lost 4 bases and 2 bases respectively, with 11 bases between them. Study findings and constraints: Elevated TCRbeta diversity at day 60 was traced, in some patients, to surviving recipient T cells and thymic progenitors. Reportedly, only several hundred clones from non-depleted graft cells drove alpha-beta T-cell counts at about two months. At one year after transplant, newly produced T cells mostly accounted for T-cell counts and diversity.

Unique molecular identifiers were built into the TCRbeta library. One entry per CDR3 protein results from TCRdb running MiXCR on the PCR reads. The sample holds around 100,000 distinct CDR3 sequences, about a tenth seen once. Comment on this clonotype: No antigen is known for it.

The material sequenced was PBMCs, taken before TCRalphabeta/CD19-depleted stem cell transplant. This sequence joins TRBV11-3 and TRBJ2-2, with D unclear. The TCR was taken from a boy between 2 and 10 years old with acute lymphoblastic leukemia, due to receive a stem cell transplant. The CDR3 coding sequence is TGTGCCAGCAGCTCTGTTGGAGCTAACACCGGGGAGCTGTTTTTT. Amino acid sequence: CASSSVGANTGELFF.